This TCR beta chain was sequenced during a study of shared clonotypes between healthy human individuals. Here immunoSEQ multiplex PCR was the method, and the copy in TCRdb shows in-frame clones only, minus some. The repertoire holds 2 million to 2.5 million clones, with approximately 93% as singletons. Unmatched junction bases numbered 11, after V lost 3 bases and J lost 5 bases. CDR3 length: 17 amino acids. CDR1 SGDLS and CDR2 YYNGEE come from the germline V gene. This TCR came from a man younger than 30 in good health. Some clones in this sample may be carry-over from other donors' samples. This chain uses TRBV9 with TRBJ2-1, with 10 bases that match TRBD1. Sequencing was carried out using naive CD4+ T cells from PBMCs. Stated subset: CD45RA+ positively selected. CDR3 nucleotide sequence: TGTGCCAGCAGCGCTAGAACAGACAGGGGGCGAGACAATGAGCAGTTCTTC. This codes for CASSARTDRGRDNEQFF.